Each of the 21 T cell receptor beta chains below was sequenced from the same sample in a study of graft-versus-host responses after intestinal transplantation. Sequencing used immunoSEQ multiplex PCR; TCRdb keeps in-frame clones, though not all of them. The data show about 86,000 clones, with about 88% seen just once and roughly 0.3% held by the top ten. No antigens are known for them. The sequencing here drew on unstimulated CD4+ T cells sorted from spleen or lymph node cells, taken before transplant. All receptors derive from a human donor who was the organ donor for an intestinal transplant.

The gene calls are TRBV5-4 and TRBJ2-3; 7 nucleotides line up with TRBD2. CDR3 length equals 16 residues. V was pared by 2 bases and J by 2 bases, with 8 bases of the junction left unmatched. Per germline, CDR1 SGHNT and CDR2 YYREEE (reference sequence). The CDR3 spells CASSFPSGTITDTQYF. The CDR3 DNA reads as TGTGCCAGCAGCTTTCCGAGCGGGACCATCACAGATACGCAGTATTTT.

This rearrangement joins TRBV6-5 to TRBJ2-1, with 8 bases lining up with TRBD2. The junction had 8 bases not matched to a gene; V was cut back by 6 bases and J by 4 bases. Germline V CDR1 and CDR2: MNHEY, SVGAGI. This CDR3 has 15 residues. The CDR3 spells CASSPGGGHYNEQFF. CDR3 nucleotide sequence: TGTGCCAGCAGCCCCGGGGGGGGGCATTACAATGAGCAGTTCTTC.

This chain joins TRBV11-3 and TRBJ2-3; 9 bases are shared with TRBD2. Looked up from germline, CDR1 is SGHNT and CDR2 is YENEEA. J gave up 2 bases and V 8 bases, and 5 bases lay outside the gene matches. The CDR3 sequence is 14 residues long. DNA for the CDR3: TGTGCCAGCGGCGCGGGGGGGACCACAGATACGCAGTATTTT. Translating gives CASGAGGTTDTQYF.

This chain links TRBV6-6 with TRBJ1-1; 8 bases agree with TRBD1. V shed 5 bases and J 10 bases; nucleotides not matched to a gene: 3. Germline V gene lookup returns CDR1 MNHNY and CDR2 SVGAGI (reference sequence). The CDR3 covers 11 residues. In DNA, the CDR3 is TGTGCCAGCAGTACAGGGGGACCAGCTTTCTTT. This encodes CASSTGGPAFF.

The genes are TRBV6-6 and TRBJ1-2; 7 bases line up with TRBD1. After removal of 0 bases from V and 1 base from J, the junction contained 2 bases not matched to a gene. The CDR3 has 15 amino acids. CDR1 is MNHNY and CDR2 is SVGAGI in the germline V gene (reference sequence). CDR3 region: CASSYSTGLNYGYTF. The CDR3 region has the DNA TGTGCCAGCAGTTACTCGACAGGGCTTAACTATGGCTACACCTTC.

The genes are TRBV2 and TRBJ1-1; the match to TRBD1 covers 7 bases. The length of the CDR3 is 14 residues. With V trimmed by 4 bases and J by 10 bases, 12 bases remained unmatched. Germline V CDR1 and CDR2: SNHLY, FYNNEI. The CDR3 loop is CASSVWGDRQGAFF. CDR3 bases: TGTGCCAGCAGTGTTTGGGGGGACAGACAGGGAGCTTTCTTT.

This clone was seen a single time. The chain is built from TRBV6-1 and TRBJ2-3, with 8 positions matching TRBD2. The length of the CDR3 is 14 residues. V lost 11 bases and J lost 4; bases outside the gene matches: 11. Germline lookup yields CDR1 MNHNS and CDR2 SASEGT. Here the CDR3 DNA reads TGTGCCTTCACCCGAGCGGGGGAAGCAGATACGCAGTATTTT. This encodes CAFTRAGEADTQYF.

The chain carries TRBV2 and TRBJ2-3; maybe TRBD1 (7 bases). CDR3 size: 15 residues. Deletions cut 6 bases from V and 0 bases from J, with 13 bases between. CDR1 is SNHLY, CDR2 FYNNEI, per germline. CDR3 DNA: TGTGCCAGCAGCCTCAGGGGGGCTAGCACAGATACGCAGTATTTT. Translation gives CASSLRGASTDTQYF.

The rearrangement joins TRBV4-1 to TRBJ2-5, with 10 bases fitting TRBD2. The V and J ends lost 4 bases and 7 bases, in that order; junction bases with no gene match: 6. This CDR3 contains 14 residues. The germline CDR1 and CDR2 sequences are MGHRA and YSYEKL. The CDR3 sequence is CASSLSGGPVTQYF. CDR3 nucleotide sequence: TGCGCCAGCAGCCTTAGCGGGGGGCCCGTGACCCAGTACTTC.

This chain's CDR3 is CASSPRGRRGYTF. The CDR3 region has the DNA TGTGCCAGCAGCCCCCGAGGGCGGCGTGGCTACACCTTC. This rearrangement joins TRBV13 to TRBJ1-2; D is undetermined. V was cut by 5 bases and J by 7 bases, with 14 bases left in between. CDR3 length equals 13 residues. Germline CDR1 reads PRHDT; CDR2 reads FYEKMQ (reference sequence).

This chain joins TRBV7-9 and TRBJ2-3; D possibly corresponds to TRBD2 (5 bases). The ends were cut back, 6 bases at V and 5 bases at J, with 15 bases in the middle. The CDR3 has 14 residues. Germline-derived CDR1 and CDR2 are SEHNR and FQNEAQ (reference sequence). This CDR3 is CASRAGVKGDTQYF. The CDR3 DNA is TGTGCCAGCAGAGCCGGGGTAAAGGGAGATACGCAGTATTTT.

The rearrangement uses TRBV27 and TRBJ2-3; D uncertain. V was clipped by 4 bases and J by 2 bases, with 10 bases between them. Germline-derived CDR1 and CDR2 are MNHEY and SMNVEV (reference sequence). This CDR3 has 14 residues. The DNA for the CDR3 is TGTGCCAGCAGTTCCCAGATACACACAGATACGCAGTATTTT. It translates to CASSSQIHTDTQYF.

On this clone itself: One junction end disagrees with the germline gene, perhaps due to a read error. The chain carries TRBV7-7 and TRBJ2-5; D gene unclear. Germline loops: CDR1 SSHAT, CDR2 FNYEAQ (reference sequence). This CDR3 contains 14 residues. The CDR3 here is CASSLGSTTETQYF. DNA of the CDR3: TGTGCTAGCAGCTTAGGTAGCACAACGGAGACCCAGTACTTC. The full variable domain, rest sourced from reference TRBV7-7 and TRBJ2-5, is GAGVSQSPRYKVTKRGQDVTLRCDPISSHATLYWYQQALGQGPEFLTYFNYEAQPDKSGLPSDRFSAERPEGSISTLTIQRTEQRDSAMYRCASSLGSTTETQYFGPGTRLLVL.

This chain uses TRBV7-8 with TRBJ2-3, with 7 positions matching TRBD2. Germline lookup yields CDR1 SGHVS and CDR2 FQNEAQ. V trimming: 5 bases; J trimming: 0 bases; junction bases outside the gene matches: 14. This CDR3 is 18 amino acids long. CDR3: CASSHRGRGRSSTDTQYF. The CDR3 DNA sequence: TGTGCCAGCAGCCATAGAGGGCGGGGGAGATCTAGCACAGATACGCAGTATTTT.

There are a few counts of this clone. The chain uses TRBV6-5 and TRBJ2-3; possible D gene TRBD1, 5 bases. From germline, CDR1 is MNHEY and CDR2 SVGAGI. The CDR3 has 11 amino acids. V lost 6 bases and J 4 bases, leaving 5 bases between the germline ends. The CDR3 DNA reads TGTGCCAGCAGCAGGGCAGATACGCAGTATTTT. Amino acid sequence: CASSRADTQYF.

The chain links TRBV4-2 to TRBJ2-7; 10 bases agree with TRBD2. Germline V gene lookup returns CDR1 LGHNA and CDR2 YNFKEQ. The CDR3 runs 18 residues. J was trimmed by 0 bases and V by 1 base; bases with no gene match: 9. The CDR3 DNA reads as TGTGCCAGCAGCCAAGCACTCTCTAGCGGGGGCGCCTCCTACGAGCAGTACTTC. Translation: CASSQALSSGGASYEQYF.

The chain employs TRBV15 and TRBJ1-2; no definite D call. CDR1 LNHNV and CDR2 YYDKDF come from the germline V gene (reference sequence). V was clipped by 1 base and J by 7 bases, with 7 bases between them. This CDR3 has 12 residues. CDR3 coding DNA: TGTGCCACCAGCAGAGTTGTCGGTGGCTACACCTTC. Protein: CATSRVVGGYTF.

The chain links TRBV11-1 to TRBJ1-4; TRBD1 agrees at 11 bases. Trimming removed 1 base from V and 8 bases from J; junction bases left unmatched: 3. CDR3 length equals 15 residues. Germline V gene lookup returns CDR1 SGHAT and CDR2 FQDESV (reference sequence). The CDR3 DNA sequence: TGTGCCAGCAGCTTAGGGGGACAGGGGGGCGAAAAACTGTTTTTT. Its translation: CASSLGGQGGEKLFF. The variable domain in full, with the rest retrieved from reference TRBV11-1 and TRBJ1-4, is EAEVAQSPRYKITEKSQAVAFWCDPISGHATLYWYRQILGQGPELLVQFQDESVVDDSQLPKDRFSAERLKGVDSTLKIQPAELGDSAMYLCASSLGGQGGEKLFFGSGTQLSVL.

CDR3 bases: TGTGCCAGCAGTTTGGGTCTAGCGGGAACCGGTGAGCAGTTCTTC. Protein product: CASSLGLAGTGEQFF. The V and J genes are TRBV28 and TRBJ2-1, with 9 positions matching TRBD2. Germline-derived CDR1 and CDR2 are MDHEN and SYDVKM. This CDR3 is 15 amino acids long. V lost 3 bases, J lost 9 bases, and 9 bases stayed unmatched.

This clone has just a few counts. The gene calls are TRBV30 and TRBJ2-7; 9 nucleotides align to TRBD1. The germline V gene encodes CDR1 GTSNPN and CDR2 SVGIG (reference sequence). There are 14 residues in the CDR3. V was clipped by 1 base and J by 5 bases; unmatched bases: 6. The DNA for the CDR3 is TGTGCCTGGAGTGGACGGGACAGGGCCCACGAGCAGTACTTC. This sequence encodes CAWSGRDRAHEQYF.

The table lists this clone with a count of one. The chain joins TRBV5-1 to TRBJ2-3; 7 positions match TRBD1. Per the germline V gene, CDR1 is SGHRS and CDR2 is YFSETQ. Trimming at V came to 7 bases and at J to 2 bases, leaving 7 bases not matched to a gene. This CDR3 is built from 14 residues. Written as DNA, the CDR3 is TGCGCCAGCGGCTACGACAGGGACACAGATACGCAGTATTTT. It specifies CASGYDRDTDTQYF.